This paragraph reports one T cell receptor beta chain. Its antigen is undetermined. The repertoire was sequenced with immunoSEQ multiplex PCR; TCRdb's copy has only in-frame clones and lacks some. The sample consists of about 130,000 clones, 65% to 90% of them appearing once. The CDR3 extends over 18 amino acids. V lost 4 bases and J lost 4; bases outside the gene matches: 15. The germline V gene has CDR1 MDHEN and CDR2 SYDVKM. This entry is derived from a study of T cell responses to AZD1222 COVID-19 vaccine. Findings and limits, study-wide: There were repertoire samples only from the period after the peak T cell response. Recipients of AZD1222 seropositive at baseline numbered only five or six.

This TCR derives from an adult in good health. Sample: peripheral blood, taken on day 0 of AZD1222 vaccination. The J gene is TRBJ1-3, the V gene TRBV28; TRBD1 matches at 8 bases. CDR3: CASSSRQQGGGLGNTIYF. CDR3 sequence (DNA): TGTGCCAGCAGTTCCCGGCAACAGGGGGGAGGCTTGGGAAACACCATATATTTT.